Listed here is a single TCR beta chain. This clonotype was recorded a few times. There is no known antigen for this receptor. Per-nucleotide qualities are absent, and no much larger clonotype sits a single base away. The sample is drawn from a study of T-cell memory formation after mild COVID-19 (dated by TCRdb to the early 2020s). General notes on the study: Most TCR sequence clusters were specific to one of the two donors. In a couple of donors, T-cell clones that expanded and contracted after mild COVID-19 were followed by sequencing TCRalpha and TCRbeta repertoires longitudinally. The cohort was made up of two young adult volunteers, one female and one male, who were previously healthy.

PBMCs were isolated by Ficoll-Paque density gradient centrifugation. The sequencer listed for this sample is Illumina NovaSeq 6000. cDNA libraries for TCRalpha and TCRbeta were prepared by 5'RACE using constant-segment primers, with sample barcodes and unique molecular identifiers added. Trizol reagent was used to extract RNA from every sample. Amplification of the libraries took two PCR steps, and the second step added a second sample barcode plus Illumina TruSeq adapters. Sequencing of libraries was performed on an Illumina NovaSeq with 2 x 150 bp paired-end reads. In the paper's pipeline: Reads were demultiplexed and collapsed into UMI-guided consensus sequences with migec v1.2.7. Using mixcr v2.1.11, UMI consensuses were aligned to TRA and TRB V and J templates and then assembled into clonotypes. Clonotypes were classified as expanded or contracted when called significant by both edgeR and NoisET, with noise models trained on biological replicates. edgeR calls used a false discovery rate-adjusted p below 0.01 and a log2 fold-change threshold of 1. PCA with hierarchical clustering of max-normalized trajectories of the 1000 most abundant clonotypes was used as exploratory dynamics analysis. Separately sequenced CD4+ and CD8+ repertoires were used to assign a CD4 or CD8 phenotype to each responding clone. TCRdb itself trimmed the public reads at Q25 with fastp, ran MiXCR and retained productive beta chains. Under each unique CDR3 protein, matching rows form one entry showing the most common genes and DNA. Here the V and J calls rest on TCRdb's processing, not on the authors' analysis. The table for this sample lists over 120,000 distinct CDR3 sequences; 6% of them were counted only once. Of the sample, just over 2% is held by the ten largest clones.

On the study overall, not on this receptor specifically: Whether the second-wave clones peaking on day 37 were SARS-CoV-2 specific was not confirmed. Contracting CD4+ clones turned up mainly in the CM and EM memory subsets, whereas EMRA was where CD8+ clones were enriched. Balanced CD4/CD8 phenotypes were observed for clones contracting from day 15 to 85, whereas a bias towards CD4+ was observed for a second wave of clones expanding from day 15 to 37. Some responding clones were detected in pre-infection memory, suggesting pre-existing cross-reactive memory T cells joined the SARS-CoV-2 response. Only two mild cases were covered in the study, and larger cohorts including severe cases with pre-infection samples were considered necessary.

CDR1 and CDR2, looked up from the germline V gene, are SNHLY and FYNNEI. V was cut back by 7 bases and J by 4 bases, leaving a gap of 11 bases between them. The CDR3 numbers 13 residues from cysteine through phenylalanine. Kept here is only the CDR3 DNA, which spans 39 bases and is read in frame from base 1. The clonotype originates from an adult woman who had mild COVID-19 (a few samples of this study predate the infection). The sample titles of this study are shuffled in the database, so cell type and time point are left out; the donor was told from shared clones. The chain uses TRBV2 and TRBJ1-5; D gene: possibly TRBD1, on 6 matching bases. Source material: PBMCs or a T cell subset sorted from them (not recorded which). The CDR3 sequence is CASIRGPNQPQHF. The DNA sequence follows: TGTGCCAGCATCAGGGGCCCAAATCAGCCCCAGCATTTT.